This entry describes one T cell receptor beta chain. Germline V gives CDR1 MNHEY, CDR2 SVGEGT. Trimming took off 0 bases at V and 1 base at J, with 3 bases between the two ends. The CDR3 is 14 residues long. Clones were read by immunoSEQ multiplex PCR, and TCRdb kept only the in-frame ones, dropping some. The repertoire holds approximately 290,000 clones, with about 85% as singletons. The sample belongs to a study of blood T cell repertoires in COVID-19. Whole-study context: The United States, Italy and Spain were the sources of the acute and convalescent COVID-19 samples.

This chain links TRBV6-2 or TRBV6-3 with TRBJ2-2; D ambiguous. The source material was peripheral blood. This TCR was recovered from a human donor with COVID-19, enrolled during active disease. The donor label of this sample is uncertain. This CDR3 reads CASSYSRNTGELFF. Here the CDR3 DNA reads TGTGCCAGCAGTTACTCGAGGAACACCGGGGAGCTGTTTTTT.